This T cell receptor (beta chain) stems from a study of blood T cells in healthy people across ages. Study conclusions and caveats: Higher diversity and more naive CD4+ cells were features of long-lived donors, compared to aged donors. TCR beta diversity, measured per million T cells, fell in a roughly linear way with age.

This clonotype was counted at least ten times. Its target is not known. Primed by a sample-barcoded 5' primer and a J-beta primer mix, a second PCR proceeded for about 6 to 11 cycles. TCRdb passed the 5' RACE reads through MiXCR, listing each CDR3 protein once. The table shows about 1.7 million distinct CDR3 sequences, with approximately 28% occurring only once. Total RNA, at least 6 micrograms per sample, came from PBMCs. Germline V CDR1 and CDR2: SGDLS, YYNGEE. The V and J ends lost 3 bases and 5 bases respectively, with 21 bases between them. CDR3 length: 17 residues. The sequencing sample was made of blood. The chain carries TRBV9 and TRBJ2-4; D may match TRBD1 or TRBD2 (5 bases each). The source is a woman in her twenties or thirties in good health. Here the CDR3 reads CASSGEGKLSYQNIQYF. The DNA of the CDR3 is TGTGCCAGCAGCGGTGAGGGGAAATTGAGCTACCAAAACATTCAGTACTTC.